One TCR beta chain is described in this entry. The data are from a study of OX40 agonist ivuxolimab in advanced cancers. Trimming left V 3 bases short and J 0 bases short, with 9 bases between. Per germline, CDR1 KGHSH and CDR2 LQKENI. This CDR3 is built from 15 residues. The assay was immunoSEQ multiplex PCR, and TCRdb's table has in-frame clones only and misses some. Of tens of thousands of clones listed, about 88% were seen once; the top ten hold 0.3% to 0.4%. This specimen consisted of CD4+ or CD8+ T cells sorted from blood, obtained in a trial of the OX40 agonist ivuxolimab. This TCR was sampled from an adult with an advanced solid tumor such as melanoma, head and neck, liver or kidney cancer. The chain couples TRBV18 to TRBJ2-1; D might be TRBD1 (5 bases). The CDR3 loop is CASSPGRASYNEQFF. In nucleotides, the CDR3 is TGTGCCAGCTCACCGGGCAGGGCCTCCTACAATGAGCAGTTCTTC. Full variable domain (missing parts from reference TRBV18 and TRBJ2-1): NAGVMQNPRHLVRRRGQEARLRCSPMKGHSHVYWYRQLPEEGLKFMVYLQKENIIDESGMPKERFSAEFPKEGPSILRIQQVVRGDSAAYFCASSPGRASYNEQFFGPGTRLTVL.